This entry concerns a single TCR beta chain. The CDR3 is 16 amino acids. V was cut by 0 bases and J by 1 base, with 7 bases left in between. Looked up from germline, CDR1 is SGHDN and CDR2 is FVKESK. The sample belongs to a study of T cell changes during pregnancy in multiple sclerosis. The assay was immunoSEQ multiplex PCR, and TCRdb's table has in-frame clones only and misses some. The table lists some 100,000 clones, more than 90% of them singletons. Here the sequenced sample was peripheral blood, taken in the second trimester of pregnancy. This chain uses TRBV14 with TRBJ1-6; D might be TRBD1 (5 bases). This TCR was recovered from a female donor with multiple sclerosis, enrolled in a pregnancy study. The CDR3 DNA follows: TGTGCCAGCAGCCAAGACAGGGCGTCCTATAATTCACCCCTCCACTTT. Translation gives CASSQDRASYNSPLHF.